Below, 8 T cell receptor beta chains from the same sample are listed, as sequenced in a study of cytomegalovirus exposure and HLA in healthy donors (dated by TCRdb to 2016 to 2017). The library was built by means of the immunoSEQ multiplex PCR assay. The multiplex PCR relied on a mix of 60 forward primers for TCR Vbeta segments and 13 reverse primers for TCR Jbeta segments. Imported from immuneACCESS, the table was reduced by TCRdb to in-frame sequences with V and J called. These copies leave out some clones; in studies compared against another copy, an unresolved V gene accounts for under half, and the cause of the remainder is not known. Here the sample has 150,000 to 200,000 clones; roughly 85% occur a single time. Of the sample, 4% to 4.5% is held by the ten largest clones. The source material was PBMCs. The receptors shown here come from a woman aged 25-40 years in good health and CMV-seropositive.

V usage is TRBV19 and J usage is TRBJ2-5; D might be TRBD1 (8 bases). Trimming took 6 bases from V and 3 from J, leaving 17 bases between them. Germline V gene lookup returns CDR1 LNHDA and CDR2 SQIVND (reference sequence). The CDR3 is 15 amino acids. CDR3 bases: TGTGCCAGTAGGAACACAGGGGGGGGTGAAGAGACCCAGTACTTC. It is translated as CASRNTGGGEETQYF.

The chain recombines TRBV6-5 with TRBJ1-6, with D uncertain. The germline V gene has CDR1 MNHEY and CDR2 SVGAGI. CDR3 size: 13 residues. The germline V and J ends were trimmed by 2 bases and 7 bases, with 6 bases remaining between them. The CDR3 spells CASSYPGNSPLHF. CDR3 nucleotide sequence: TGTGCCAGCAGTTACCCCGGGAATTCACCCCTCCACTTT.

J is TRBJ1-1 and V is TRBV11-2; D gene uncertain. Germline CDR1 SGHAT, CDR2 FQNNGV. This CDR3 contains 13 residues. V was trimmed by 0 bases and J by 5 bases, leaving 7 bases between them. CDR3 nucleotides: TGTGCCAGCAGCTTAGAACAGATAACTGAAGCTTTCTTT. Amino acids: CASSLEQITEAFF.

The V gene is TRBV4-1, the J gene TRBJ1-5; weak D call: TRBD1 (6 bases). V shed 4 bases and J shed 3 bases, with 13 bases lying between them. CDR1 is MGHRA and CDR2 is YSYEKL in the germline V gene. The CDR3 spans 15 residues. The DNA of the CDR3 is TGCGCCAGCAGCCGGACAGCAAAAAACAATCAGCCCCAGCATTTT. Its protein product is CASSRTAKNNQPQHF.

The CDR3: CASSDTRRTQYF. Here the CDR3 DNA reads TGTGCCAGCAGCGACACACGACGGACCCAGTACTTC. The chain links TRBV7-9 to TRBJ2-5; no clear D gene. Between the trimmed V and J ends, which lost 5 bases and 7 bases, there was a span of 11 bases. Germline V gene data show CDR1 as SEHNR and CDR2 as FQNEAQ (reference sequence). CDR3 length equals 12 residues.

This chain uses TRBV4-1 with TRBJ2-7; 11 bases agree with TRBD1. Trimming at V came to 3 bases and at J to 3 bases, leaving 7 bases not matched to a gene. The CDR3 extends over 16 amino acids. The germline CDR1 and CDR2 sequences are MGHRA and YSYEKL. DNA of the CDR3: TGCGCCAGCAGCCAGGCACCGGGACAGGGGGTCTACGAGCAGTACTTC. It yields the protein CASSQAPGQGVYEQYF.

This chain uses TRBV9 with TRBJ1-1; D possibly corresponds to TRBD1 (5 bases). Germline loops: CDR1 SGDLS, CDR2 YYNGEE. CDR3 length: 14 amino acids. V lost 3 bases to trimming and J lost 0 bases, with 9 bases between them. The DNA for the CDR3 is TGTGCCAGCAGCGCTCAGGGAATGAACACTGAAGCTTTCTTT. Translating gives CASSAQGMNTEAFF.

This chain uses TRBV27 with TRBJ1-5; a possible D gene is TRBD1 (6 bases). The CDR3 has 14 residues. Trimming removed 6 bases from V and 5 bases from J, with 14 bases in between. The germline V gene has CDR1 MNHEY and CDR2 SMNVEV (reference sequence). This CDR3 is CASSPDSPYQPQHF. DNA of the CDR3: TGTGCCAGCAGCCCGGACAGTCCTTATCAGCCCCAGCATTTT.